The TCR beta chain under discussion was sequenced for a study of blood T cell repertoires in COVID-19. Whole-study context: The United States, Italy and Spain provided the acute and convalescent COVID-19 samples. The analysed material was cDNA or gDNA that came from T cells, B-cell-depleted T cells, or PBMCs.

Study processing details: By means of reference gene primer amplification, nucleated cell counts were estimated. TCRdb's copy holds only in-frame clones and misses some; the assay was immunoSEQ multiplex PCR. That table supplies the V and J calls and clone size; D and trimming were determined from the DNA. The sample has 35,000 to 55,000 clones, about nine tenths seen once; the top ten hold 13% to 15%. This clonotype originated in a human donor in a cohort sampled during active COVID-19. The material sequenced was peripheral blood.

The CDR3: CASSRGPGNTIYF. CDR3 nucleotides: TGTGCCAGCAGCAGGGGCCCGGGAAACACCATATATTTT. V usage is TRBV6-2 or TRBV6-3 and J usage is TRBJ1-3; TRBD1 might be the D (6 bases). With 6 bases removed from V and 4 bases from J, the gap between germline ends came to 10 bases. Germline assignment: CDR1 MNHEY and CDR2 SVGEGT. This CDR3 region has 13 residues.